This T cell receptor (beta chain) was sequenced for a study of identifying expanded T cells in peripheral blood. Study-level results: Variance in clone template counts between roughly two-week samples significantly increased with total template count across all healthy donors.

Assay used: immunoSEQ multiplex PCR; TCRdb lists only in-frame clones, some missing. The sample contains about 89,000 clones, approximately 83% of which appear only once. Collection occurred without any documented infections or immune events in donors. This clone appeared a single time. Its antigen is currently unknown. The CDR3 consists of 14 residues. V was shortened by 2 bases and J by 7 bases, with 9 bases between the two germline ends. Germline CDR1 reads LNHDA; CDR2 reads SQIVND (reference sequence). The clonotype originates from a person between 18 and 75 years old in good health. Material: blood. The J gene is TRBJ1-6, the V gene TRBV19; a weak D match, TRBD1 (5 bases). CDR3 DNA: TGTGCCAGTAGTATAAGGGACCCCAATTCACCCCTCCACTTT. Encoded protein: CASSIRDPNSPLHF.